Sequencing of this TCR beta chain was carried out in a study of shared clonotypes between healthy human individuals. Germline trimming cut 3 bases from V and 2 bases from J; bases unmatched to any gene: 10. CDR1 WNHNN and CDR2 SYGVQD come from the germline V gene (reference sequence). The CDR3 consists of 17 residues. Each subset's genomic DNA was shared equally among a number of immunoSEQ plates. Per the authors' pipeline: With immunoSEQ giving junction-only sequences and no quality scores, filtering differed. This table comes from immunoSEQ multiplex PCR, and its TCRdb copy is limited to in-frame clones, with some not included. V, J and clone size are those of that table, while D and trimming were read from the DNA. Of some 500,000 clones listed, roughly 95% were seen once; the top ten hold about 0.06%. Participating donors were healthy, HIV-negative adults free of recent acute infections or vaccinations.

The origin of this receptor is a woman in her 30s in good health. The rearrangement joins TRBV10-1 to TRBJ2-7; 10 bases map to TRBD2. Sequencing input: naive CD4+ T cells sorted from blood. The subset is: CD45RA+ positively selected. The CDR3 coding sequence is TGCGCCAGCAGTGACATTGAGTCTAGCGGGAGAGCCTACGAGCAGTACTTC. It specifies CASSDIESSGRAYEQYF.